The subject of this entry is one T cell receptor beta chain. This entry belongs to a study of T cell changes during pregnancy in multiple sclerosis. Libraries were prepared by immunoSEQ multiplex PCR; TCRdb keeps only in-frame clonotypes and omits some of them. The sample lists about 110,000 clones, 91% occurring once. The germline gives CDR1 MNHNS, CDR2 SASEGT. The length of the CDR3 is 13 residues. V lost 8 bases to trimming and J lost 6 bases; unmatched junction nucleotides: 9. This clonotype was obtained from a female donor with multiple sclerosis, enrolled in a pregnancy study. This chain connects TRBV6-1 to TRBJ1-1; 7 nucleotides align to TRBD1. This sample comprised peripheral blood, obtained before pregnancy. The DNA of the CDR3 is TGTGCCAGCTCCCAGACAGGGTACGCTGAAGCTTTCTTT. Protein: CASSQTGYAEAFF.